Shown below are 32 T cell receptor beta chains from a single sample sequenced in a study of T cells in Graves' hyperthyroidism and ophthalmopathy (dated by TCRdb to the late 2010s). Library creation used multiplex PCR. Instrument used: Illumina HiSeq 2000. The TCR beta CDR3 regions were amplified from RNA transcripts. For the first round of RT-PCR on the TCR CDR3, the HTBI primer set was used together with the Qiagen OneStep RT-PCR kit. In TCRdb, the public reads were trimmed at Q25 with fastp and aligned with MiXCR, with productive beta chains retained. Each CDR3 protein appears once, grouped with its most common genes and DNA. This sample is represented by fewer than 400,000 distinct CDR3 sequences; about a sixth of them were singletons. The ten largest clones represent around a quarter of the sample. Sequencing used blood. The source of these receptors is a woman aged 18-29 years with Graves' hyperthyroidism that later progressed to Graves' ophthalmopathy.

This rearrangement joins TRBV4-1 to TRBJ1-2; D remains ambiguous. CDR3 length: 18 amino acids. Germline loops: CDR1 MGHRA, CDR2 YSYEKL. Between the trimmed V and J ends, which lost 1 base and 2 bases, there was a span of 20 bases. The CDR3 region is CASSQARPGNSPNYGYTF. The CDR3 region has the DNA TGCGCCAGCAGCCAAGCGCGTCCTGGCAACAGCCCGAACTATGGCTACACCTTC.

The CDR3: CASTQGLGWTEAFF. The DNA for the CDR3 is TGTGCCAGCACCCAGGGGTTAGGGTGGACTGAAGCTTTCTTT. This chain links TRBV12-3 or TRBV12-4 with TRBJ1-1; a possible D gene is TRBD1 (6 bases). The CDR3 is made up of 14 amino acids. The ends were cut back, 7 bases at V and 5 bases at J, with 17 bases in the middle.

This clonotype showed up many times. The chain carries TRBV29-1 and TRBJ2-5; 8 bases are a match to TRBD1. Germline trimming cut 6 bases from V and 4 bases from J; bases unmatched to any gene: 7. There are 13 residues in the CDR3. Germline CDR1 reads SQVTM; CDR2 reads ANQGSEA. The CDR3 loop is CSVPQGVGETQYF. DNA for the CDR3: TGCAGCGTCCCACAGGGGGTTGGAGAGACCCAGTACTTC.

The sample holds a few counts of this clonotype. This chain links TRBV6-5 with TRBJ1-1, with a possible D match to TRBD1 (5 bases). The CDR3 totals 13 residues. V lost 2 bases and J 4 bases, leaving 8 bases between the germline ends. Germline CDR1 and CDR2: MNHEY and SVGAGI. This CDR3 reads CASSYGGVTEAFF. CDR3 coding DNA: TGTGCCAGCAGTTACGGAGGGGTCACTGAAGCTTTCTTT.

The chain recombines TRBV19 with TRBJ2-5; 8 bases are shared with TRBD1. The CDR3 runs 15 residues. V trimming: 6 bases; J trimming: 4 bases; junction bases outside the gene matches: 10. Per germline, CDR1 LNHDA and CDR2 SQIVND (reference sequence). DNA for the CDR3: TGTGCCAGTAGCCCTTACAGGGGGGAAGGAGAGACCCAGTACTTC. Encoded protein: CASSPYRGEGETQYF.

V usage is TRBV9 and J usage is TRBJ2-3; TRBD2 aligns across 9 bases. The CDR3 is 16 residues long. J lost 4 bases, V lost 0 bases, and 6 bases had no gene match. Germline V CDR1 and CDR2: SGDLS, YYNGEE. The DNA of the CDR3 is TGTGCCAGCAGCGTAGAAGGCGGGAGGGGGTCAGATACGCAGTATTTT. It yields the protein CASSVEGGRGSDTQYF.

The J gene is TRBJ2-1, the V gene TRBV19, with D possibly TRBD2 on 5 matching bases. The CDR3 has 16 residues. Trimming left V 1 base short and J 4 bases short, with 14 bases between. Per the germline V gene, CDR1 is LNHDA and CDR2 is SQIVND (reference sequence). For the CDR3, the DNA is TGTGCCAGTAGTATAGTACTACGGGGTATTTACAATGAGCAGTTCTTC. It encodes CASSIVLRGIYNEQFF.

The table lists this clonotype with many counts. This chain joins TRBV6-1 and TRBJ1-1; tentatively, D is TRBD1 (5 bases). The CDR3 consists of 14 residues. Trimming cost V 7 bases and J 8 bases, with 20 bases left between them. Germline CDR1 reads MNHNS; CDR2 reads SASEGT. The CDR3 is CASTSPAGDKEAFF. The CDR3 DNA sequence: TGTGCCAGCACCTCCCCGGCGGGGGATAAAGAAGCTTTCTTT.

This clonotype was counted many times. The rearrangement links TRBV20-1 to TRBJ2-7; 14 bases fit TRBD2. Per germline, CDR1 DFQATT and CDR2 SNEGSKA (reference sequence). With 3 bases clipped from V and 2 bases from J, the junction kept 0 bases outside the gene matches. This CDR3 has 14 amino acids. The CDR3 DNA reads TGCAGTGCTAGGGGACTAGCGGGAGCCTACGAGCAGTACTTC. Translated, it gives CSARGLAGAYEQYF.

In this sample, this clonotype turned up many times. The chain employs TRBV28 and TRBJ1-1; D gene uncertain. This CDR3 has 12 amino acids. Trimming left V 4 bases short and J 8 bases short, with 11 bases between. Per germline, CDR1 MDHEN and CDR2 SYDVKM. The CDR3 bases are TGTGCCAGCAGTTGGCGGACGGCAGAAGCTTTCTTT. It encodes CASSWRTAEAFF.

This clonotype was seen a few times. The CDR3 is CASSQGGYHSYNEQFF. The DNA of the CDR3 is TGCGCCAGCAGCCAAGGAGGGTACCACTCCTACAATGAGCAGTTCTTC. The gene calls are TRBV4-1 and TRBJ2-1, with TRBD2 as a possible D gene (5 bases). The length of the CDR3 is 16 residues. Germline CDR1 MGHRA, CDR2 YSYEKL. V was pared by 1 base and J by 0 bases, with 10 bases between.

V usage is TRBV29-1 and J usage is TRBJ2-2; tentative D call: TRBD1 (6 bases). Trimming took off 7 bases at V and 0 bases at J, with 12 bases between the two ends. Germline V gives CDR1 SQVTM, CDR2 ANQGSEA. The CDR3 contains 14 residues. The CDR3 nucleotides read TGCAGCGCGGAAAGGACAGCGAACACCGGGGAGCTGTTTTTT. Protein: CSAERTANTGELFF.

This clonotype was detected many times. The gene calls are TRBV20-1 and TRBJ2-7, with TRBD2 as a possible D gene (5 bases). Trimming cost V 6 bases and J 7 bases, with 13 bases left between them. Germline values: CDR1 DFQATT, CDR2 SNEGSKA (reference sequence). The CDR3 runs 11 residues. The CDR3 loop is CSAIFAGEQYF. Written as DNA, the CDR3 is TGCAGTGCCATCTTCGCGGGTGAGCAGTACTTC.

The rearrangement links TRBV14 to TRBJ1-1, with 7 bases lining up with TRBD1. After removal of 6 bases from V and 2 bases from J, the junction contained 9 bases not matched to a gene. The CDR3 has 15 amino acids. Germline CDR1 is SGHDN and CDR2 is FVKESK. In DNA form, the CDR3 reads TGTGCCAGCAGTCGGACAGGCCGGCCTAACACTGAAGCTTTCTTT. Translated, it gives CASSRTGRPNTEAFF. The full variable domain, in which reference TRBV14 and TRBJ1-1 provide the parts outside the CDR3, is EAGVTQFPSHSVIEKGQTVTLRCDPISGHDNLYWYRRVMGKEIKFLLHFVKESKQDESGMPNNRFLAERTGGTYSTLKVQPAELEDSGVYFCASSRTGRPNTEAFFGQGTRLTVV.

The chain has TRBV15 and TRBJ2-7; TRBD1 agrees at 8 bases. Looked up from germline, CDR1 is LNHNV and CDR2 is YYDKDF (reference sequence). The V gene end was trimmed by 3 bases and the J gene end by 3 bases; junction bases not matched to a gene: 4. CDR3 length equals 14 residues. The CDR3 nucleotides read TGTGCCACCAGCAGCCGGGACAGGTACTACGAGCAGTACTTC. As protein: CATSSRDRYYEQYF.

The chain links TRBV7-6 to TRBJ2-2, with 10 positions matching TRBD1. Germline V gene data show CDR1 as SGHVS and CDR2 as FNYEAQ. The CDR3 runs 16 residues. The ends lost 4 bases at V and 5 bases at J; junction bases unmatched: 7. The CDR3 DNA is TGTGCCAGCAGCTCCGGACAGGGGGGGTTGACCGGGGAGCTGTTTTTT. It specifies CASSSGQGGLTGELFF.

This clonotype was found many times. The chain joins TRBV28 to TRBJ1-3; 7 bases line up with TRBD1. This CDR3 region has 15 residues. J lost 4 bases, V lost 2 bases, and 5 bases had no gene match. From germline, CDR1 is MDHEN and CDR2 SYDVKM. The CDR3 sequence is CASSLVTGRGNTIYF. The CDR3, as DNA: TGTGCCAGCAGTTTAGTGACAGGGAGAGGAAACACCATATATTTT.

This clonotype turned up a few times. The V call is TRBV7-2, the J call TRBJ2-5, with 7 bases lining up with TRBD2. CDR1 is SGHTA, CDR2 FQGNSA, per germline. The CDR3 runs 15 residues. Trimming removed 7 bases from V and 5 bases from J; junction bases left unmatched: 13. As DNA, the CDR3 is TGTGCCAGCACCTACCCCCCGGGAGCGGGGGAGACCCAGTACTTC. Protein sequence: CASTYPPGAGETQYF.

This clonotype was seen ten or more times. The CDR3 DNA is TGTGCCAGCAGTGCGTCAGCTATAACGAACACCGGGGAGCTGTTTTTT. Protein sequence: CASSASAITNTGELFF. The chain has TRBV2 and TRBJ2-2; D uncertain. In germline, CDR1 is SNHLY, CDR2 FYNNEI. This CDR3 is 16 amino acids long. Trimming took off 4 bases at V and 0 bases at J, with 12 bases between the two ends.

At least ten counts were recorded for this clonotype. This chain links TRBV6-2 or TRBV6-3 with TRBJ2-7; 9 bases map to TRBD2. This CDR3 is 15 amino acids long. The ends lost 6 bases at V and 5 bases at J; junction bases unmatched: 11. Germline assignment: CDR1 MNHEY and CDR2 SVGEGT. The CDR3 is CASSPGAGGPHEQYF. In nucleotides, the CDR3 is TGTGCCAGCAGCCCCGGGGCGGGAGGGCCCCACGAGCAGTACTTC.

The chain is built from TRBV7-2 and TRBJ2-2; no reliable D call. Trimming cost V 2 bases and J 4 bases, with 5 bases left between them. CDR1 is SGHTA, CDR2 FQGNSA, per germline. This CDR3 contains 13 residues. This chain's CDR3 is CASSLQSTGELFF. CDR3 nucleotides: TGTGCCAGCAGCTTACAGAGCACCGGGGAGCTGTTTTTT.

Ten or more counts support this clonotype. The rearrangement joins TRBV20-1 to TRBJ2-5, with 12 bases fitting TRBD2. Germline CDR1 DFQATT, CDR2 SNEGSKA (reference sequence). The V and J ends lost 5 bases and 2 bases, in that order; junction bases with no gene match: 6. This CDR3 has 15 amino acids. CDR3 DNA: TGCAGTGCTCAGCCGGGACTAGCGGGTCAAGAGACCCAGTACTTC. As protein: CSAQPGLAGQETQYF.

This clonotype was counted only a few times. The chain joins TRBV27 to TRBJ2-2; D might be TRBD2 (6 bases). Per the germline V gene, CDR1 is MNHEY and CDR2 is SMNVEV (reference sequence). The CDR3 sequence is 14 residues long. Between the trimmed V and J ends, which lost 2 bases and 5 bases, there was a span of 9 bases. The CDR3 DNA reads TGTGCCAGCAGTTTAGGAGGGCCTACCGGGGAGCTGTTTTTT. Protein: CASSLGGPTGELFF.

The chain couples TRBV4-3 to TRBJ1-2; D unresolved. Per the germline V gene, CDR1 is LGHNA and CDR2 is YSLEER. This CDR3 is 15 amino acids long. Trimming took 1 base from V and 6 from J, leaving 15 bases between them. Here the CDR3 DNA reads TGCGCCAGCAGCCAAGCCAGCTCGTATTCGGATGGCTACACCTTC. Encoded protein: CASSQASSYSDGYTF.

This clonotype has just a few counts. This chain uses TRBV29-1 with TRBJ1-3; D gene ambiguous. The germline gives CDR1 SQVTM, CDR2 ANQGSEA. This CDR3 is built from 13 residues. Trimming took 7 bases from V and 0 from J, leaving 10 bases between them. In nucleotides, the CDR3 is TGCAGCGCAAGGCACCCCTCTGGAAACACCATATATTTT. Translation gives CSARHPSGNTIYF.

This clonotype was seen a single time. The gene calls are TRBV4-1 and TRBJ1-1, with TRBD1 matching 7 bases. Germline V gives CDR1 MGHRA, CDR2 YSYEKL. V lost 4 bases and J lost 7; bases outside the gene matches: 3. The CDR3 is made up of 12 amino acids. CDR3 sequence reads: CASSPGTDEAFF. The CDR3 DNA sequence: TGCGCCAGCAGCCCGGGGACAGATGAAGCTTTCTTT.

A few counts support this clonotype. The DNA of the CDR3 is TGTGCCAGCAGCGGAGGACAGGTTTATAGCAATCAGCCCCAGCATTTT. Its translation: CASSGGQVYSNQPQHF. The chain carries TRBV9 and TRBJ1-5; 7 bases are a match to TRBD1. CDR1 and CDR2 (germline): SGDLS, YYNGEE. V shed 3 bases and J 0 bases; nucleotides not matched to a gene: 6. The CDR3 spans 16 residues.

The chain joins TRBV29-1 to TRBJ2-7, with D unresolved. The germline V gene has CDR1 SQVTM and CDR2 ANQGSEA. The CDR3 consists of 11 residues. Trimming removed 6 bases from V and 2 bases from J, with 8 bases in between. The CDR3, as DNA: TGCAGCGTCCTAGGAGCCTACGAGCAGTACTTC. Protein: CSVLGAYEQYF.

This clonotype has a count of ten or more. CDR3 in amino acids: CASSVTMNTEAFF. The CDR3, as DNA: TGTGCCAGCAGCGTGACAATGAACACTGAAGCTTTCTTT. The chain combines TRBV11-2 with TRBJ1-1; no reliable D call. This CDR3 spans 13 amino acids. The V gene's germline CDR1 is SGHAT and CDR2 FQNNGV. Trimming cost V 5 bases and J 0 bases, with 7 bases left between them.

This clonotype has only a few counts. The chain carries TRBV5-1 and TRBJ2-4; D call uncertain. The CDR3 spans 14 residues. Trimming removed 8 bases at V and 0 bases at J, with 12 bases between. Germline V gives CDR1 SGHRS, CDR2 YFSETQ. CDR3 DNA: TGCGCCAGGGACCTATTCCTAGCCAAAAACATTCAGTACTTC. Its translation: CARDLFLAKNIQYF.

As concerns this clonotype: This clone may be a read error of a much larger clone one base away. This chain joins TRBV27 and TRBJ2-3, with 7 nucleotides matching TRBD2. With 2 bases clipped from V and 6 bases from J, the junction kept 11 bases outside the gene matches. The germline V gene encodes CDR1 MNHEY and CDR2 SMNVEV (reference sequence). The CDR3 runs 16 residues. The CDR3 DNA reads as TGTGCCAGCAGTTTAGGAGTGGGAGGGCCCAGGGATACGCAGTATTTT. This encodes CASSLGVGGPRDTQYF.

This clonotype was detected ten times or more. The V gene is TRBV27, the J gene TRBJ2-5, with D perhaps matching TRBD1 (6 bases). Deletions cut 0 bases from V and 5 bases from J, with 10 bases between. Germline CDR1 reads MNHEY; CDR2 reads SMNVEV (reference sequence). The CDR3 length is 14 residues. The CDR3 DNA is TGTGCCAGCAGTTTATCGTGGGGGCAGGAGACCCAGTACTTC. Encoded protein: CASSLSWGQETQYF.